A single T cell receptor (beta chain) is shown here with its context. This CDR3 has 15 residues. Trimming took 2 bases from V and 3 from J, leaving 14 bases between them. Per germline, CDR1 MNHEY and CDR2 SMNVEV (reference sequence). TCRdb's table, derived via immunoSEQ multiplex PCR, lists solely in-frame clones and lacks some. In the table there are 35,000 to 40,000 clones, roughly nine tenths of which are singletons. The record originates from a study of T cell changes during pregnancy in multiple sclerosis. The J gene is TRBJ2-7, the V gene TRBV27, with a possible D match to TRBD2 (5 bases). The clonotype comes from a female donor with multiple sclerosis, enrolled in a pregnancy study. Sequencing was performed on CD8+ T cells from peripheral blood mononuclear cells, taken in the third trimester of pregnancy. CDR3 bases: TGTGCCAGCAGTTTAATCGGGGATGGGATCTACGAGCAGTACTTC. Translating gives CASSLIGDGIYEQYF.